The clone carrying this TCR beta chain has only a few counts. CDR3 length: 16 residues. Trimming cost V 4 bases and J 1 base, with 16 bases left between them. The V gene's germline CDR1 is MDHEN and CDR2 SYDVKM. Researchers ran the PCR with 60 Vbeta and 13 Jbeta primers. Profiled with immunoSEQ multiplex PCR; TCRdb holds only in-frame clones, not every one. Of roughly 150,000 clones in the sample, about 80% were seen once. The sample belongs to a study of cytomegalovirus exposure and HLA in healthy donors. The J gene is TRBJ1-2, the V gene TRBV28; D is possibly TRBD1 (5 bases). This clonotype originated in a woman in her thirties or forties in good health and CMV-seronegative. Sequencing used PBMCs. The CDR3 reads CASSYRAGMSNYGYTF. CDR3 coding DNA: TGTGCCAGCAGTTATAGGGCAGGGATGAGTAACTATGGCTACACCTTC.